These 32 T cell receptor beta chains share one sample of origin, sequenced in a study of T cells in Graves' hyperthyroidism and ophthalmopathy (dated by TCRdb to the late 2010s). The library was produced with multiplex PCR. The sample was run on an Illumina HiSeq 2000. TCR beta CDR3 regions were amplified from RNA transcripts. The TCR CDR3 was subjected to a first round of RT-PCR using the HTBI primer set and the Qiagen OneStep RT-PCR kit. In-frame beta chains were kept once TCRdb had trimmed the public reads at Q25 with fastp and called clones with MiXCR. One record per CDR3 amino acid sequence lists the most common genes and DNA. For this sample there are 650,000 to 700,000 distinct CDR3 sequences; around 16% appear just once. About 16% of the sample is held by the ten biggest clonotypes. What was sequenced was blood. The receptors stem from a man aged 45-65 years with Graves' hyperthyroidism.

Notes on this clonotype: An end of the junction differs from the germline gene, which may be a read error. The chain links TRBV18 to TRBJ1-5; TRBD1 matches 7 bases. The CDR3 contains 15 residues. Germline V gene data show CDR1 as KGHSH and CDR2 as LQKENI. CDR3 in DNA: TGTGCCAGCTCTCCACAGGGGATTGGCAATCAGCCCCAGCATTTT. It encodes CASSPQGIGNQPQHF.

The table lists this clonotype with many counts. V gene TRBV11-2 combines with J gene TRBJ2-1; 12 nucleotides match TRBD2. This CDR3 has 17 amino acids. Unmatched junction bases numbered 6, after V lost 1 base and J lost 5 bases. Looked up from germline, CDR1 is SGHAT and CDR2 is FQNNGV. The CDR3 reads CASSLGPLAGGNNEQFF. The CDR3 coding sequence is TGTGCCAGCAGCTTAGGGCCCCTAGCGGGAGGGAACAATGAGCAGTTCTTC. The full variable domain, completed using reference TRBV11-2 and TRBJ2-1, is EAGVAQSPRYKIIEKRQSVAFWCNPISGHATLYWYQQILGQGPKLLIQFQNNGVVDDSQLPKDRFSAERLKGVDSTLKIQPAKLEDSAVYLCASSLGPLAGGNNEQFFGPGTRLTVL.

The rearrangement links TRBV29-1 to TRBJ2-2; TRBD1 matches 7 bases. Germline assignment: CDR1 SQVTM and CDR2 ANQGSEA. The CDR3 totals 14 residues. J gave up 2 bases and V 3 bases, and 3 bases lay outside the gene matches. This CDR3 reads CSVETGINTGELFF. The DNA of the CDR3 is TGCAGCGTTGAGACAGGGATAAACACCGGGGAGCTGTTTTTT.

There are many counts of this clonotype. The V gene is TRBV18, the J gene TRBJ1-2; 9 nucleotides match TRBD1. From germline, CDR1 is KGHSH and CDR2 LQKENI. V dropped 3 bases and J dropped 3; count of bases not matched to a gene: 5. This CDR3 comprises 15 residues. CDR3 sequence: CASSPSGQGDYGYTF. CDR3 nucleotide sequence: TGTGCCAGCTCACCCTCGGGACAGGGCGACTATGGCTACACCTTC.

This clonotype was counted a few times. The rearrangement uses TRBV4-2 and TRBJ1-5; perhaps TRBD1 as D (5 bases). Trimming pared 0 bases from V and 4 bases from J, leaving 7 bases between. Germline CDR1 LGHNA, CDR2 YNFKEQ. The CDR3 contains 14 residues. The CDR3 DNA follows: TGTGCCAGCAGCCAAGAGCAGGGTAATCAGCCCCAGCATTTT. Protein sequence: CASSQEQGNQPQHF.

The rearrangement joins TRBV6-2 or TRBV6-3 to TRBJ2-2; D possibly corresponds to TRBD2 (5 bases). Trimming stripped 6 bases from V and 4 bases from J, with 9 bases between. This CDR3 spans 13 amino acids. Looked up from germline, CDR1 is MNHEY and CDR2 is SVGEGT. CDR3 sequence (DNA): TGTGCCAGCAGGATGGCGGGCACCGGGGAGCTGTTTTTT. Protein: CASRMAGTGELFF.

This clonotype appeared a few times. The J gene is TRBJ2-1, the V gene TRBV5-1; D ambiguous. The V gene lost 0 bases and the J gene lost 7 bases, with 8 bases spanning the gap. Germline V gene lookup returns CDR1 SGHRS and CDR2 YFSETQ. The CDR3 contains 13 residues. The CDR3: CASSLADSNEQFF. For the CDR3, the DNA is TGCGCCAGCAGCTTGGCCGATAGTAATGAGCAGTTCTTC.

With regard to this clonotype: An end of the junction differs from the germline gene, which may be a read error. The rearrangement links TRBV4-1 to TRBJ1-2, with a possible D match to TRBD1 (5 bases). This CDR3 spans 14 amino acids. Germline V gene data show CDR1 as MGHRA and CDR2 as YSYEKL. CDR3 region: CTSSQGRGNYGYTF. The CDR3, as DNA: TGCACCAGCAGCCAGGGAAGGGGAAACTATGGCTACACCTTC.

This clonotype was seen repeatedly, ten times or more. The rearrangement uses TRBV28 and TRBJ1-2, with 9 bases that match TRBD1. The germline V gene encodes CDR1 MDHEN and CDR2 SYDVKM. Trimming at V came to 8 bases and at J to 2 bases, leaving 6 bases not matched to a gene. CDR3 length equals 14 residues. CDR3 amino acids: CASVPGQGNYGYTF. The CDR3 DNA reads TGTGCCAGCGTACCGGGACAGGGAAACTATGGCTACACCTTC.

This clonotype occurred many times. This chain uses TRBV27 with TRBJ2-1; 11 positions match TRBD2. CDR1 and CDR2 from the germline V gene are MNHEY and SMNVEV (reference sequence). V lost 5 bases and J lost 5; bases outside the gene matches: 2. The CDR3 runs 14 residues. The DNA of the CDR3 is TGTGCCAGCAGTGGGACTAGCGGTCACAATGAGCAGTTCTTC. Translating it yields CASSGTSGHNEQFF.

As regards this clonotype: Possible read error: a much larger clone is one base away. The rearrangement uses TRBV30 and TRBJ2-1; D not certain. The V gene's germline CDR1 is GTSNPN and CDR2 SVGIG (reference sequence). This CDR3 contains 15 residues. The CDR3 here is CVCPLRPLYYNEQFF. The DNA of the CDR3 is TGTGTCTGCCCTCTTAGACCACTATACTACAATGAGCAGTTCTTC.

The V gene is TRBV29-1, the J gene TRBJ2-4, with TRBD2 as a possible D gene (5 bases). Deletions cut 4 bases from V and 1 base from J, with 26 bases between. CDR1 and CDR2 (germline): SQVTM, ANQGSEA. This CDR3 region has 19 residues. CDR3 DNA: TGCAGCGTTGTAGTCGGAGGCATGGGCTACGGTGTGGCCAAAAACATTCAGTACTTC. Translating it yields CSVVVGGMGYGVAKNIQYF. The variable domain in full, with the rest retrieved from reference TRBV29-1 and TRBJ2-4, is SAVISQKPSRDICQRGTSLTIQCQVDSQVTMMFWYRQQPGQSLTLIATANQGSEATYESGFVIDKFPISRPNLTFSTLTVSNMSPEDSSIYLCSVVVGGMGYGVAKNIQYFGAGTRLSVL.

This clonotype appeared many times. CDR3: CAWSGYLQDRPNYGYTF. The DNA of the CDR3 is TGTGCCTGGAGTGGCTACCTTCAGGACAGACCCAACTATGGCTACACCTTC. This chain uses TRBV30 with TRBJ1-2, with D possibly TRBD1 on 6 matching bases. CDR1 GTSNPN and CDR2 SVGIG come from the germline V gene (reference sequence). The CDR3 is made up of 17 amino acids. Trimming left V 1 base short and J 2 bases short, with 20 bases between.

This clonotype was counted between two and nine times. The chain recombines TRBV15 with TRBJ2-7; 11 bases agree with TRBD2. The length of the CDR3 is 16 residues. J gave up 4 bases and V 3 bases, and 8 bases lay outside the gene matches. CDR1 and CDR2 from the germline V gene are LNHNV and YYDKDF (reference sequence). In DNA, the CDR3 is TGTGCCACCAGCAGGGCCGGACTAGCGGGTCGTTACGAGCAGTACTTC. It encodes CATSRAGLAGRYEQYF.

This clonotype was recorded many times. The rearrangement joins TRBV27 to TRBJ1-5, with unresolved D. Germline V gene lookup returns CDR1 MNHEY and CDR2 SMNVEV (reference sequence). The CDR3 runs 16 residues. Trimming removed 2 bases from V and 1 base from J, with 12 bases in between. For the CDR3, the DNA is TGTGCCAGCAGTTTACGCCCGGGTTTGAGCAATCAGCCCCAGCATTTT. Residues: CASSLRPGLSNQPQHF.

The CDR3 sequence: CASSGGLAGVYEQYF. In DNA, the CDR3 is TGTGCCAGCAGTGGGGGACTAGCGGGGGTCTACGAGCAGTACTTC. The gene calls are TRBV9 and TRBJ2-7, with 14 bases that match TRBD2. The CDR3 is made up of 15 amino acids. Trimming cost V 5 bases and J 3 bases; bases outside gene matches: 4. CDR1 is SGDLS and CDR2 is YYNGEE in the germline V gene.

The rearrangement uses TRBV7-3 and TRBJ2-7; the D gene is possibly TRBD1 (6 bases). Trimming stripped 4 bases from V and 7 bases from J, with 14 bases between. The V gene's germline CDR1 is SGHTA and CDR2 FQGTGA. CDR3 length: 13 residues. The CDR3 sequence is CASSWTADGEQYF. The CDR3 region has the DNA TGTGCCAGCAGCTGGACAGCGGACGGGGAGCAGTACTTC.

This clonotype occurred once. The chain combines TRBV24-1 with TRBJ2-1, with TRBD2 matching 7 bases. The CDR3 spans 20 residues. V shed 0 bases and J 1 base; nucleotides not matched to a gene: 14. Germline V gene lookup returns CDR1 KGHDR and CDR2 SFDVKD. This CDR3 is CATSDLGPRSSGGSYNEQFF. CDR3 sequence (DNA): TGTGCCACCAGTGATTTGGGCCCCCGCTCTAGCGGAGGTTCCTACAATGAGCAGTTCTTC.

This clonotype was found many times. J is TRBJ1-5 and V is TRBV2, with D possibly TRBD1 on 6 matching bases. The ends were cut back, 5 bases at V and 5 bases at J, with 7 bases in the middle. The CDR3 is 12 residues long. Looked up from germline, CDR1 is SNHLY and CDR2 is FYNNEI. CDR3 nucleotides: TGTGCCAGCAGTCCAGGGGATCAGCCCCAGCATTTT. Translating it yields CASSPGDQPQHF.

This clonotype was counted many times. V and J are TRBV6-1 and TRBJ2-7; 13 bases fit TRBD2. V shed 1 base, J shed 4 bases, and the junction held 1 base outside the gene matches. The CDR3 has 15 amino acids. Germline V lookup: CDR1 MNHNS, CDR2 SASEGT. Here the CDR3 reads CASSEGTSGSYEQYF. Here the CDR3 DNA reads TGTGCCAGCAGTGAAGGGACTAGCGGGAGTTACGAGCAGTACTTC.

This clonotype was counted ten times or more. The V gene is TRBV6-2 or TRBV6-3, the J gene TRBJ2-3; D not certain. Trimming stripped 6 bases from V and 5 bases from J, with 9 bases between. This CDR3 region has 12 residues. Germline V gene data show CDR1 as MNHEY and CDR2 as SVGEGT. CDR3: CASSQSVDTQYF. CDR3 DNA sequence: TGTGCCAGCAGCCAAAGTGTAGATACGCAGTATTTT.

This clonotype was counted ten times or more. The V call is TRBV7-2, the J call TRBJ1-5, with D hard to call. With 1 base removed from V and 0 bases from J, the gap between germline ends came to 16 bases. The CDR3 length is 18 residues. Germline V CDR1 and CDR2: SGHTA, FQGNSA. The CDR3 region is CASSLEVPWFGSNQPQHF. The CDR3 bases are TGTGCCAGCAGCTTAGAAGTGCCCTGGTTTGGTAGCAATCAGCCCCAGCATTTT.

The genes are TRBV19 and TRBJ1-2; D call uncertain. In germline, CDR1 is LNHDA, CDR2 SQIVND (reference sequence). The CDR3 runs 12 residues. The ends were cut back, 1 base at V and 8 bases at J, with 8 bases in the middle. The CDR3 coding sequence is TGTGCCAGTAGTATAGGGGAATACGGCTACACCTTC. Its protein is CASSIGEYGYTF. Complete variable domain (other parts from reference TRBV19 and TRBJ1-2): DGGITQSPKYLFRKEGQNVTLSCEQNLNHDAMYWYRQDPGQGLRLIYYSQIVNDFQKGDIAEGYSVSREKKESFPLTVTSAQKNPTAFYLCASSIGEYGYTFGSGTRLTVV.

This clonotype came up many times. The chain combines TRBV2 with TRBJ2-7; TRBD2 agrees at 16 bases. From germline, CDR1 is SNHLY and CDR2 FYNNEI. There are 16 residues in the CDR3. With 6 bases clipped from V and 3 bases from J, the junction kept 5 bases outside the gene matches. Here the CDR3 reads CASRGTSGRAVYEQYF. In DNA form, the CDR3 reads TGTGCCAGCAGGGGGACTAGCGGGAGGGCCGTCTACGAGCAGTACTTC.

This clonotype came up many times. The rearrangement uses TRBV19 and TRBJ2-1; 14 bases agree with TRBD2. The V gene end was trimmed by 9 bases and the J gene end by 5 bases; junction bases not matched to a gene: 9. CDR3 length: 16 amino acids. The germline CDR1 and CDR2 sequences are LNHDA and SQIVND (reference sequence). As DNA, the CDR3 is TGTGCCAGAGGGAGCCCGACTAGCGGGAGGGACAATGAGCAGTTCTTC. Its protein is CARGSPTSGRDNEQFF.

The genes are TRBV20-1 and TRBJ1-6, with D possibly TRBD1 on 5 matching bases. V was trimmed by 1 base and J by 8 bases, leaving 12 bases between them. Germline V gene sequence: CDR1 DFQATT, CDR2 SNEGSKA (reference sequence). This CDR3 contains 14 residues. Here the CDR3 reads CSARARGRDSPLHF. CDR3 bases: TGCAGTGCTAGAGCGAGGGGTAGGGATTCACCCCTCCACTTT.

This clonotype was seen a handful of times. The gene calls are TRBV27 and TRBJ1-2; 10 positions match TRBD1. The CDR3 loop spans 14 amino acids. Germline-derived CDR1 and CDR2 are MNHEY and SMNVEV (reference sequence). Trimming cost V 6 bases and J 7 bases; bases outside gene matches: 8. The CDR3 DNA is TGTGCCAGCAGCCCTCCGGGACAGGGGTTTGGCTACACCTTC. Translation: CASSPPGQGFGYTF.

The chain links TRBV10-1 to TRBJ1-1; D is ambiguous. CDR3 length: 14 residues. The germline CDR1 and CDR2 sequences are WNHNN and SYGVQD (reference sequence). V was shortened by 7 bases and J by 3 bases, with 15 bases between the two germline ends. CDR3 bases: TGCGCCAGCAAGGCAGTCCTTCCCGACACTGAAGCTTTCTTT. This encodes CASKAVLPDTEAFF.

The V gene is TRBV3-1, the J gene TRBJ1-2; D ambiguous. CDR1 and CDR2 (germline): LGHDT, YNNKEL (reference sequence). V was shortened by 1 base and J by 0 bases, with 6 bases between the two germline ends. The CDR3 totals 14 residues. DNA for the CDR3: TGTGCCAGCAGCCAAGGACATGCTAACTATGGCTACACCTTC. It translates to CASSQGHANYGYTF.

This clonotype was observed once. The germline gene is not matched at one end of the junction; a read error may be the cause. The gene calls are TRBV6-2 or TRBV6-3 and TRBJ1-4; D is unresolved. The CDR3 length is 15 residues. Germline V CDR1 and CDR2: MNHEY, SVGEGT. CDR3 bases: TGTGCCAGCAGTCACTCGTTGGCAACTAATGAAAAACTGTTTTTT. Translated, it gives CASSHSLATNEKLFF.

This clonotype was observed many times. This chain connects TRBV7-9 to TRBJ2-7; 9 bases align to TRBD2. The CDR3 length is 14 residues. The trim removed 5 bases at V and 5 bases at J, leaving 7 bases unmatched. CDR1 and CDR2 from the germline V gene are SEHNR and FQNEAQ (reference sequence). The CDR3 sequence is CASSRTGLADEQYF. The CDR3 bases are TGTGCCAGCAGCCGGACGGGACTAGCAGACGAGCAGTACTTC.

The table lists this clonotype with many counts. As DNA, the CDR3 is TGTGCCAGCACGGAAGGGTGGAATCAGCCCCAGCATTTT. Its translation is CASTEGWNQPQHF. V usage is TRBV27 and J usage is TRBJ1-5, with D hard to call. The CDR3 totals 13 residues. V lost 7 bases to trimming and J lost 4 bases, with 11 bases between them. Germline V gene lookup returns CDR1 MNHEY and CDR2 SMNVEV (reference sequence).